Shown below are 9 T cell receptor beta chains from a single sample sequenced in a study of blood T cell repertoires in COVID-19 (dated by TCRdb to 2020 to 2022). Library generation was performed with the immunoSEQ multiplex PCR assay. TCRdb carries this immuneACCESS record with in-frame sequences only. Its versions omit some clonotypes, under half of them owing to an unresolved V gene in the studies checked, with the rest unexplained. The sample table lists 200,000 or so clones, about 82% of them with a count of one. 4.5% to 5.5% of the sample comes from the top ten. The sample comprised peripheral blood. The source of these receptors is a woman in her 30s with acute or convalescent COVID-19.

The rearrangement joins TRBV4-3 to TRBJ1-6; no clear D gene. The CDR3 has 16 amino acids. The germline V and J ends were trimmed by 1 base and 5 bases, with 12 bases remaining between them. Germline V gives CDR1 LGHNA, CDR2 YSLEER. The CDR3 loop is CASSQVVPGNNSPLHF. CDR3 nucleotide sequence: TGCGCCAGCAGCCAAGTAGTCCCCGGGAATAATTCACCCCTCCACTTT.

The V and J genes are TRBV7-9 and TRBJ2-5; 7 bases match TRBD1. Germline loops: CDR1 SEHNR, CDR2 FQNEAQ (reference sequence). The length of the CDR3 is 12 residues. The V and J ends lost 9 bases and 1 base, in that order; junction bases with no gene match: 2. In DNA, the CDR3 is TGTGCCAGGGGGGACAGCCAAGAGACCCAGTACTTC. Protein product: CARGDSQETQYF.

The chain combines TRBV27 with TRBJ1-2, with 10 positions matching TRBD1. Germline V gives CDR1 MNHEY, CDR2 SMNVEV (reference sequence). J lost 5 bases, V lost 5 bases, and 14 bases had no gene match. The CDR3 extends over 17 amino acids. CDR3 sequence reads: CASSHLKPGQGFYGYTF. Written as DNA, the CDR3 is TGTGCCAGCAGTCACTTAAAACCGGGACAGGGGTTTTATGGCTACACCTTC.

The chain has TRBV7-2 and TRBJ2-1, with 8 bases that match TRBD2. Per germline, CDR1 SGHTA and CDR2 FQGNSA. The CDR3 has 17 residues. J gave up 5 bases and V 2 bases, and 11 bases lay outside the gene matches. Here the CDR3 reads CASSLRGAVLADNEQFF. CDR3 nucleotide sequence: TGTGCCAGCAGCTTAAGGGGGGCAGTACTAGCGGACAATGAGCAGTTCTTC. Drawing the rest from reference TRBV7-2 and TRBJ2-1, the complete variable domain is GAGVSQSPSNKVTEKGKDVELRCDPISGHTALYWYRQSLGQGLEFLIYFQGNSAPDKSGLPSDRFSAERTGGSVSTLTIQRTQQEDSAVYLCASSLRGAVLADNEQFFGPGTRLTVL.

The chain couples TRBV5-4 to TRBJ1-6; D might be TRBD1 (5 bases). The CDR3 extends over 15 amino acids. CDR1 and CDR2 (germline): SGHNT, YYREEE (reference sequence). Trimming took 1 base from V and 6 from J, leaving 11 bases between them. The CDR3 loop is CASSLMAGGNSPLHF. In nucleotides, the CDR3 is TGTGCCAGCAGCTTGATGGCGGGGGGTAATTCACCCCTCCACTTT. The variable domain in full, completed from reference TRBV5-4 and TRBJ1-6, reads ETGVTQSPTHLIKTRGQQVTLRCSSQSGHNTVSWYQQALGQGPQFIFQYYREEENGRGNFPPRFSGLQFPNYSSELNVNALELDDSALYLCASSLMAGGNSPLHFGNGTRLTVT.

This clone was detected only a few times. The rearrangement uses TRBV28 and TRBJ1-2, with TRBD1 identical over 7 bases. Germline V gene lookup returns CDR1 MDHEN and CDR2 SYDVKM. The CDR3 contains 15 residues. The trim removed 6 bases at V and 3 bases at J, leaving 10 bases unmatched. The CDR3 bases are TGTGCCAGCAGCCCTATGGGGCAGGGGGACTATGGCTACACCTTC. It is translated as CASSPMGQGDYGYTF.

The chain combines TRBV19 with TRBJ1-1; TRBD1 matches at 8 bases. The CDR3 is 14 amino acids. The V gene's germline CDR1 is LNHDA and CDR2 SQIVND (reference sequence). After removal of 4 bases from V and 3 bases from J, the junction contained 4 bases not matched to a gene. This CDR3 is CASSTGQGHTEAFF. The DNA for the CDR3 is TGTGCCAGTAGTACTGGACAGGGTCACACTGAAGCTTTCTTT.

This clone was recorded once. V usage is TRBV11-3 and J usage is TRBJ2-1; 9 bases fit TRBD1. Per the germline V gene, CDR1 is SGHNT and CDR2 is YENEEA. CDR3 length equals 16 residues. V lost 5 bases, J lost 9 bases, and 14 bases stayed unmatched. CDR3 DNA sequence: TGTGCCAGCAGCCCCAGGATGGGACAGGGTGAGGGTGAGCAGTTCTTC. Amino acids: CASSPRMGQGEGEQFF.

The sample holds a few counts of this clone. The chain joins TRBV28 to TRBJ2-6; TRBD1 matches at 8 bases. The CDR3 covers 20 residues. J lost 0 bases, V lost 8 bases, and 18 bases had no gene match. From germline, CDR1 is MDHEN and CDR2 SYDVKM. The chain's CDR3 is CASVGASWTGRNSGANVLTF. The CDR3 region has the DNA TGTGCCAGCGTTGGGGCCAGTTGGACAGGGAGGAACTCTGGGGCCAACGTCCTGACTTTC.